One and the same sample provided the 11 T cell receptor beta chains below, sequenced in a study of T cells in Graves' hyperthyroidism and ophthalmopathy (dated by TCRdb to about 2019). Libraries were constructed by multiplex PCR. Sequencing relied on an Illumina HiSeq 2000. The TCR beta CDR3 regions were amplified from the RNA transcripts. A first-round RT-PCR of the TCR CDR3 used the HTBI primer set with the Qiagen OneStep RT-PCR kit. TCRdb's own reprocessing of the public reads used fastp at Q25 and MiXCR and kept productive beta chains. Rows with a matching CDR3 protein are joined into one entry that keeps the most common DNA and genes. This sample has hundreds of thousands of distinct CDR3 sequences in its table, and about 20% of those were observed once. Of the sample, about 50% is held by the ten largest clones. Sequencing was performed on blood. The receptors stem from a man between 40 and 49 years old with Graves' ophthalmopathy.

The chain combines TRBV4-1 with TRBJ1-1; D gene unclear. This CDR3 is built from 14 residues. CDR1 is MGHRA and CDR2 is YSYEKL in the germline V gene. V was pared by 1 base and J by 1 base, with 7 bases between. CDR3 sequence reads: CASSQATPNTEAFF. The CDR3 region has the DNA TGCGCCAGCAGCCAAGCTACACCGAACACTGAAGCTTTCTTT.

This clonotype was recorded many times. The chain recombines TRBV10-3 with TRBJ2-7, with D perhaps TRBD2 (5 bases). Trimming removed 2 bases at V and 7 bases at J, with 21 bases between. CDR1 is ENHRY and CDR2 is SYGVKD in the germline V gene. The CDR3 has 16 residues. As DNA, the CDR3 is TGTGCCATCAGTGAGGTGAGACTCCTGAGACCGGGGGAGCAGTACTTC. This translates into CAISEVRLLRPGEQYF.

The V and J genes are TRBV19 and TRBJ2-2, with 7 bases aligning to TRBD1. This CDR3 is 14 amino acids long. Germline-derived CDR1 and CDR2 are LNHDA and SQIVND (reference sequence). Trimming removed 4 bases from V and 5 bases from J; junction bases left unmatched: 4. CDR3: CASSKGTETGELFF. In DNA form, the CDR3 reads TGTGCCAGTAGTAAAGGGACAGAGACCGGGGAGCTGTTTTTT.

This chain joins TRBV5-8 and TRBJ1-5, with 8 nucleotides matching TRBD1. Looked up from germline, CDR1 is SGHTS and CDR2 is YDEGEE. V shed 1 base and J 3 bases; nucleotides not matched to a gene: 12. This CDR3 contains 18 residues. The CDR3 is CASSLQKGGDRLNQPQHF. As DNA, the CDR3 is TGTGCCAGCAGCTTGCAGAAGGGTGGGGACAGGCTCAATCAGCCCCAGCATTTT.

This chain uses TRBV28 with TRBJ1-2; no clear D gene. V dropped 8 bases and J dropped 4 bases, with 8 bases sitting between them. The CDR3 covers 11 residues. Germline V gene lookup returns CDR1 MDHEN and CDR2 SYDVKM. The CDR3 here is CASGSSYGYTF. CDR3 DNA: TGTGCCAGCGGGTCCTCCTATGGCTACACCTTC.

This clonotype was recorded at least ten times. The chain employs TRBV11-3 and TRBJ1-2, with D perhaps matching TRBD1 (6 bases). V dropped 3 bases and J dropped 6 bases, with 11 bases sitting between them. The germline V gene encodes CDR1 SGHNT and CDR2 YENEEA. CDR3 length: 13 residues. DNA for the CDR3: TGTGCCAGCAGCTTCTCACAGGGTAATGGCTACACCTTC. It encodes CASSFSQGNGYTF.

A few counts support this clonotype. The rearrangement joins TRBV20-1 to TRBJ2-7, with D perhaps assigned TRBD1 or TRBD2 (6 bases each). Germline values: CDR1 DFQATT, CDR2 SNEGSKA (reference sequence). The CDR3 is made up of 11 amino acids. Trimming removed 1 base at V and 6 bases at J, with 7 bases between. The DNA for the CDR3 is TGCAGTGCTAGAGCGGGGGCCGAGCAGTACTTC. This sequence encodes CSARAGAEQYF.

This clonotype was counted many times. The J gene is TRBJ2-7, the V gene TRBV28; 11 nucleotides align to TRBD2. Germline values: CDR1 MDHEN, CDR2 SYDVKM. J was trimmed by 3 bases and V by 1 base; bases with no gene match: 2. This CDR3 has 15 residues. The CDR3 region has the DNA TGTGCCAGCAGTTTATCCCTAGCGGGAGGCTACGAGCAGTACTTC. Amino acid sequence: CASSLSLAGGYEQYF.

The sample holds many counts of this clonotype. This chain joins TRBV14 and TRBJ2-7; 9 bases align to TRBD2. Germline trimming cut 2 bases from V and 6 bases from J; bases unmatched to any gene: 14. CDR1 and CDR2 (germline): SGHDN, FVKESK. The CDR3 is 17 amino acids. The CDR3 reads CASSQSLSAGGPREQYF. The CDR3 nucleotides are TGTGCCAGCAGCCAAAGCCTCTCCGCGGGAGGGCCGCGCGAGCAGTACTTC. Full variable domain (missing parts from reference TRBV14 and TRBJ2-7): EAGVTQFPSHSVIEKGQTVTLRCDPISGHDNLYWYRRVMGKEIKFLLHFVKESKQDESGMPNNRFLAERTGGTYSTLKVQPAELEDSGVYFCASSQSLSAGGPREQYFGPGTRLTVT.

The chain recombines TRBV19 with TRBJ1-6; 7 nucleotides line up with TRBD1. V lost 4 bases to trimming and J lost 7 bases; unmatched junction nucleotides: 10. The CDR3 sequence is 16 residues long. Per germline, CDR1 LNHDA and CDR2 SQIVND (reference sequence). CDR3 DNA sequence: TGTGCCAGTAGTACTGAGACAGGGAGCGAAAATTCACCCCTCCACTTT. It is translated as CASSTETGSENSPLHF.

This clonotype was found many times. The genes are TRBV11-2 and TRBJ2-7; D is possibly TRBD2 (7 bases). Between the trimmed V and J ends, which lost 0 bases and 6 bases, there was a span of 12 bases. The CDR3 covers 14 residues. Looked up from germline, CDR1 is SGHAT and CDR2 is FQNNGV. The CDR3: CASSLDHAGAEQYF. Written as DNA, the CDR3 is TGTGCCAGCAGCTTAGATCATGCGGGGGCCGAGCAGTACTTC.